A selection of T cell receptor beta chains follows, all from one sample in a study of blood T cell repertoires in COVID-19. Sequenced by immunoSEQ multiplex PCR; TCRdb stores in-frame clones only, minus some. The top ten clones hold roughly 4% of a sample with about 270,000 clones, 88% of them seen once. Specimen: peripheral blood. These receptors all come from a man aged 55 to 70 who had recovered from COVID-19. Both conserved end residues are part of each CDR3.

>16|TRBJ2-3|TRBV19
CASSHSGTGATDTQYF
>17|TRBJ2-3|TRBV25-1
CASSEAGVGGSTDTQYF
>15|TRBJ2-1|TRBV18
CASSGLGGAYNEQFF
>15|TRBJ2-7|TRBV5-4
CASSRGQSSSYEQYF
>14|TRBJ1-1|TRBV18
CASSNRASNTEAFF
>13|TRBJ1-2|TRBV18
CASSPQGVYGYTF
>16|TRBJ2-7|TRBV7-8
CASSLRPRQNAYEQYF
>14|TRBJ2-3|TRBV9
CASSSDRVTDTQYF
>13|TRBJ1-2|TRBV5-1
CASSLVRDYGYTF
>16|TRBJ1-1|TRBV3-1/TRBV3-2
CASSHFDRRRYTEAFF
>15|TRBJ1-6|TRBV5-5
CASSLGLRPNSPLHF
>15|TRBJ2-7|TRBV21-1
CASSYRDRVSYEQYF
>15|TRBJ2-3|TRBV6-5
CASSYSSSSTDTQYF
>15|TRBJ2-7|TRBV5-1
CASSFLDREYYEQYF
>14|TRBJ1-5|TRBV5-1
CASRMEAGDQPQHF
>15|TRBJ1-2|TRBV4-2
CASSQVLGVRVGYTF
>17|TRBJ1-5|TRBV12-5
CASGLGGQAKSNQPQHF
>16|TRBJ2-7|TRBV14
CASSQDEDRGKYEQYF
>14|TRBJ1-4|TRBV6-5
CASSSGQINEKLFF
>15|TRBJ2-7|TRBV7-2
CASSLYPGTAYEQYF
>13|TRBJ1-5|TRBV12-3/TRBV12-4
CASSFGVHQPQHF
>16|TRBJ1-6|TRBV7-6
CASSLIAVSYNSPLHF
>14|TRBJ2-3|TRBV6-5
CASSYLRGGDTQYF
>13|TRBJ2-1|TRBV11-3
CASSLEPSPEQFF
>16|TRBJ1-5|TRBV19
CASSGGGRGPDQPQHF
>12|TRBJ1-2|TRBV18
CASSPGGDGYTF
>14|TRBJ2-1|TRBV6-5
CASSPVILSYEQFF
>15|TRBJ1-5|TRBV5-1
CASSFGDSENQPQHF
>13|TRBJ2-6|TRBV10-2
CASRGAGANVLTF
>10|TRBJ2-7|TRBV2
CASSGASVYF
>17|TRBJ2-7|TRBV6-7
CASSFFCTARANYEQYF
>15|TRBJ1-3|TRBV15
CATSRPRSSGNTIYF
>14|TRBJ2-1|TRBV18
CASSPSPIVDEQFF
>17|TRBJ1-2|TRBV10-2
CASSESKQGLANYGYTF
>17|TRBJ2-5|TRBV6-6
CASSQSLGGGGGETQYF
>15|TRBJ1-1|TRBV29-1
CSVGVSGAQNTEAFF
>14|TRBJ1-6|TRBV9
CASSPDRVNSPLHF
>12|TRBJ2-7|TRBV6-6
CASRTESYEQYF
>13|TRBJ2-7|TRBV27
CASSYPGSYEQYF
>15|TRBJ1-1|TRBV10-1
CASSEYRFMNTEAFF
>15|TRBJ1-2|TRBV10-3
CAISDPARNDYGYTF
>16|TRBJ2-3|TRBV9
CASSVVTSGAADTQYF
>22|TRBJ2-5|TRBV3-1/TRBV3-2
CASSQPPVPGLAGGRQQLTQYF
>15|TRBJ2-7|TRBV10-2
CASSESSGNVYEQYF
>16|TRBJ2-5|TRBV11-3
CASSLEGGRGQETQYF
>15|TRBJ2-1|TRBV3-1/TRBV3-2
CASSLRTSGINEQFF
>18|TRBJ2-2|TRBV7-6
CASSSVVPDRGRTGELFF
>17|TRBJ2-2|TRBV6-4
CASTQGKTGPNTGELFF
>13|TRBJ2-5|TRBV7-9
CASSRGGQETQYF
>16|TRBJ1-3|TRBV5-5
CASSRGPGGEGNTIYF
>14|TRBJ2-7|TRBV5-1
CASSLEGVGYEQYF
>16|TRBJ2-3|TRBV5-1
CASSLARQGSTDTQYF
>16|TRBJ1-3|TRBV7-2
CASSLAEAVSGNTIYF
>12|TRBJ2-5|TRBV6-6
CASSSGKETQYF
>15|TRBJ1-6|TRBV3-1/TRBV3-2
CASSQDWAVNSPLHF
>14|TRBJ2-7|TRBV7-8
CASSLGHRDYEQYF
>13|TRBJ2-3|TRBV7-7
CASSKTDTDTQYF
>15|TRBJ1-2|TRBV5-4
CASSLERTGVKGYTF
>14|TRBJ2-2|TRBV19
CASSHLTGGGELFF